The entry below gives a single TCR beta chain sequence along with its context. The antigen is undetermined. Germline assignment: CDR1 SGHTA and CDR2 FQGNSA. The CDR3 consists of 15 residues. V lost 5 bases, J lost 4 bases, and 8 bases stayed unmatched. The data derive from a study of cytotoxic CD8 clonotypes in ibrutinib-treated CLL. Study summary: Response material was collected after a median around 12 months of treatment, range 6 to 36. Regarding the study as a whole: Sampling of sustained-remission and progressing patients occurred at differing times.

This table comes from immunoSEQ multiplex PCR, and its TCRdb copy is limited to in-frame clones, with some not included. The sample has 100,000 to 150,000 clones, approximately 85% seen once. The sequenced sample was PBMCs, obtained after 24 months of ibrutinib treatment. The clonotype comes from a human donor with chronic lymphocytic leukemia. The chain has TRBV7-2 and TRBJ1-2; 9 nucleotides match TRBD1. Written as DNA, the CDR3 is TGTGCCAGCAGCCAGAAACCGACAGGGGGCTATGGCTACACCTTC. Protein: CASSQKPTGGYGYTF.